The sample holds many counts of the clone carrying this TCR beta chain. Its cognate antigen is unknown. Ophthalmopathy absent within 18 months of follow-up marked hyperthyroidism as stable. The sample originates from a study of Graves' ophthalmopathy and Graves' hyperthyroidism. Looking at the study overall: Peripheral blood (taken before any treatment) was collected at initial diagnosis.

Germline CDR1 reads MDHEN; CDR2 reads SYDVKM. With 4 bases clipped from V and 6 bases from J, the junction kept 10 bases outside the gene matches. CDR3 length: 15 amino acids. Amplified material comprised TCR beta CDR3 regions derived from RNA transcripts. First-round RT-PCR employed HTBI primers, with a second-round multiplex PCR after it. TCRdb redid the calling of the multiplex PCR reads with MiXCR, one entry per CDR3 protein. The sample consists of hundreds of thousands of distinct CDR3 sequences, roughly 21% of them appearing once. Study observations and caveats: Using 13 signatures, a model distinguished ophthalmopathy from stable hyperthyroidism, reaching around 90% sensitivity and 65% to 84% specificity.

The clonotype comes from a woman aged 18-30 years with stable Graves' hyperthyroidism. The gene calls are TRBV28 and TRBJ2-7; 9 bases fit TRBD1. The sample comprised peripheral blood. The CDR3 loop reads CASSSPGTGLFEQYF. CDR3 coding DNA: TGTGCCAGCAGTTCTCCCGGGACAGGGCTTTTCGAGCAGTACTTC.